The 5 T cell receptor beta chains presented below share a single source sample, sequenced in a study of blood T cell repertoires in COVID-19. Using immunoSEQ multiplex PCR, the repertoire was profiled, and TCRdb retains in-frame clones only, with some absent. The sample lists 200,000 or so clones; 80% to 95% were seen once. Sequencing was performed on peripheral blood. The receptor source for this set is a man between 60 and 75 years old with COVID-19, enrolled during active disease.

The genes are TRBV27 and TRBJ2-5; D possibly corresponds to TRBD2 (5 bases). The V gene's germline CDR1 is MNHEY and CDR2 SMNVEV (reference sequence). The CDR3 is made up of 15 amino acids. Trimming stripped 8 bases from V and 1 base from J, with 17 bases between. The CDR3 bases are TGTGCCAGCTCAAATGCCGAGCGGCGCCAAGAGACCCAGTACTTC. Translation: CASSNAERRQETQYF.

The V gene is TRBV19, the J gene TRBJ1-1, with TRBD1 matching 7 bases. The V gene end was trimmed by 7 bases and the J gene end by 5 bases; junction bases not matched to a gene: 10. The CDR3 has 14 residues. Germline V CDR1 and CDR2: LNHDA, SQIVND (reference sequence). CDR3 bases: TGTGCCAGTACCTCGGACAGGAGGAAAACTGAAGCTTTCTTT. Translation: CASTSDRRKTEAFF.

The gene calls are TRBV7-9 and TRBJ1-6; 8 bases are shared with TRBD1. V shed 5 bases, J shed 14 bases, and the junction held 17 bases outside the gene matches. The CDR3 runs to 16 residues. Germline loops: CDR1 SEHNR, CDR2 FQNEAQ (reference sequence). The CDR3 nucleotides read TGTGCCAGCAGCATCCGGACAGGGTTGGGAGAGGGTTCCCTCCACTTT. Protein: CASSIRTGLGEGSLHF.

This sequence joins TRBV24-1 and TRBJ2-7; a weak D match, TRBD2 (5 bases). The V gene's germline CDR1 is KGHDR and CDR2 SFDVKD. V shed 3 bases and J shed 7 bases, with 9 bases lying between them. The CDR3 sequence is 12 residues long. CDR3 in DNA: TGTGCCACCAGTGATGGTCCGGGGGAGCAGTACTTC. Translating gives CATSDGPGEQYF.

The J gene is TRBJ1-3, the V gene TRBV5-1, with D perhaps TRBD1 (5 bases). Germline V gives CDR1 SGHRS, CDR2 YFSETQ. V was cut by 3 bases and J by 1 base, with 11 bases left in between. The CDR3 has 15 amino acids. This chain's CDR3 is CASSWDSGSGNTIYF. The DNA of the CDR3 is TGCGCCAGCAGCTGGGACTCGGGATCTGGAAACACCATATATTTT.